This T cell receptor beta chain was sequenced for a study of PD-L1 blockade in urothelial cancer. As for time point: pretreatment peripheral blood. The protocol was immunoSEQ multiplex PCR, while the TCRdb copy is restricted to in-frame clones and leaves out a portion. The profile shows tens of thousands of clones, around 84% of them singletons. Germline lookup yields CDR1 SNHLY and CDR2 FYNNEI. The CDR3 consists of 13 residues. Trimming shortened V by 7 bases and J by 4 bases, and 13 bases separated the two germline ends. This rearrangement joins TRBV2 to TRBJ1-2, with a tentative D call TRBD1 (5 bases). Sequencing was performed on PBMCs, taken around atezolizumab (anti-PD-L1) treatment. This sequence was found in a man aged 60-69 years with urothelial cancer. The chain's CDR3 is CASNSGTRYGYTF. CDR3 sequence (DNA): TGTGCCAGCAATTCCGGGACTCGCTATGGCTACACCTTC.